This T cell receptor beta chain was retrieved from a study of blood T cell repertoires in COVID-19. Background on the study: Samples representing acute and convalescent COVID-19 were sourced from the United States, Italy and Spain.

Authors' methods: How many nucleated cells were present was estimated from reference gene primer amplification. Profiled with immunoSEQ multiplex PCR; TCRdb holds only in-frame clones, not every one. V and J calls and clone size are copied from that table; D and trimming were computed from the DNA. The sample gives 90,000 to 100,000 clones, over 70% of which show up once; about 10% is in the top ten. The receptor comes from an elderly woman with acute or convalescent COVID-19. Material: peripheral blood.

The CDR3 DNA reads as TGTGCCAGCAGCTTAGGTACTCGGACAAACTATGGCTACACCTTC. Its protein product is CASSLGTRTNYGYTF. The genes are TRBV7-9 and TRBJ1-2; a possible D gene is TRBD1 (5 bases). Per germline, CDR1 SEHNR and CDR2 FQNEAQ (reference sequence). The CDR3 spans 15 residues. Deletions cut 1 base from V and 2 bases from J, with 11 bases between.